This TCR beta chain originates from a study of response to subunit inactivated influenza vaccine (dated by TCRdb to the late 2010s). For the study in its entirety: Deep quantitative profiling of the T cell receptor repertoire was used in the study to follow responses to a trivalent subunit inactivated influenza vaccine. General conclusions and limits of the study: According to the authors, only a limited number of new T cells may be recruited by each seasonal influenza vaccination.

The library was obtained by RT-PCR. Instrument used: Illumina HiSeq 2500. TCRdb took the public reads, trimmed them with fastp at Q25, ran MiXCR for clone calling and kept in-frame beta chains. Here each entry gathers all rows of one CDR3 protein and keeps the most common genes and DNA. Present in this sample are 490,000 or so distinct CDR3 sequences, approximately 7.6% of which were seen just once. The ten largest clonotypes hold about an eighth of the sample. Sequences SQVTM (CDR1) and ANQGSEA (CDR2) are obtained from the germline V gene. Taken from cysteine to phenylalanine, the CDR3 has 15 residues. Only CDR3 DNA is held: 45 bases, read in frame from base 1. Trimming removed 3 bases from V and 6 bases from J, leaving 18 bases between the germline ends. This clonotype occurred a few times. This receptor's antigen is unknown. One base away there is no much larger clone; base qualities are not given.

The source was PBMCs from blood, collected roughly 24 months after vaccination. The receptor's source is a man between 50 and 69 years old who received an inactivated influenza vaccine. Donor details come from another sample of the same person, matched by shared clones. The chain links TRBV29-1 with TRBJ2-1; D gene: possibly TRBD2, on 6 matching bases. DNA sequence: TGCAGCGTTGAGAGACTCGGGAGTTCGGGCAATGAGCAGTTCTTC. This yields the protein CSVERLGSSGNEQFF.